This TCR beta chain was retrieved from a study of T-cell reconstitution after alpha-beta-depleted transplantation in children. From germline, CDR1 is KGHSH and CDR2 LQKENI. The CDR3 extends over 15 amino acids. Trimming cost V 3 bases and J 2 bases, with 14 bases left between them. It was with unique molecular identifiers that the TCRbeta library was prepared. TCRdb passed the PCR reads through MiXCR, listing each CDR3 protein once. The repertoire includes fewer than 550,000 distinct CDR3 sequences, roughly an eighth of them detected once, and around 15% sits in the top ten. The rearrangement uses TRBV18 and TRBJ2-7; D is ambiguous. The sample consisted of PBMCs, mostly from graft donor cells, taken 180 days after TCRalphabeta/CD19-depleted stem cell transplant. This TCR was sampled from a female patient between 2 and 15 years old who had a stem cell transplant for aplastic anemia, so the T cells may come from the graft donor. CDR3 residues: CASSPAGAPTYEQYV. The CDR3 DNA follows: TGTGCCAGCTCACCCGCTGGAGCACCTACCTACGAGCAGTACGTC.